Shown below are 21 T cell receptor beta chains from a single sample sequenced in a study of cytomegalovirus exposure and HLA in healthy donors. The PCR had 60 Vbeta and 13 Jbeta primers. Repertoires were generated with immunoSEQ multiplex PCR, while TCRdb's copy carries only in-frame clones and drops some. The top ten clones hold 1.5% to 2% of a sample with 150,000 to 200,000 clones, 80% to 90% of them seen once. The sequenced material came from PBMCs. The source is a woman in her late teens or twenties in good health and CMV-seronegative.

Written as DNA, the CDR3 is TGTGCCAGCAGTGGGGACAGGGGGAGCTTCGATGAGCAGTTCTTC. Amino acids: CASSGDRGSFDEQFF. The rearrangement links TRBV25-1 to TRBJ2-1; 11 nucleotides line up with TRBD1. The ends lost 4 bases at V and 8 bases at J; junction bases unmatched: 7. In germline, CDR1 is MGHDK, CDR2 SYGVNS. The CDR3 has 15 residues.

V gene TRBV5-1 combines with J gene TRBJ2-4; D is perhaps TRBD2 (8 bases). Trimming took 4 bases from V and 3 from J, leaving 14 bases between them. This CDR3 comprises 15 residues. Germline loops: CDR1 SGHRS, CDR2 YFSETQ. The CDR3 loop is CASSAGGQYKNIQYF. Here the CDR3 DNA reads TGCGCCAGCAGCGCGGGGGGACAGTACAAAAACATTCAGTACTTC.

This clone was observed once. The chain is built from TRBV6-1 and TRBJ2-5; 8 nucleotides align to TRBD1. The CDR3 runs to 14 residues. Germline V gene sequence: CDR1 MNHNS, CDR2 SASEGT. V dropped 6 bases and J dropped 6; count of bases not matched to a gene: 9. CDR3 region: CASRGDRGEKTQYF. CDR3 nucleotides: TGTGCCAGCAGGGGTGACAGGGGAGAAAAGACCCAGTACTTC.

V gene TRBV28 combines with J gene TRBJ2-7; 11 bases map to TRBD2. Germline CDR1 is MDHEN and CDR2 is SYDVKM. J was trimmed by 3 bases and V by 7 bases; bases with no gene match: 11. The CDR3 has 16 amino acids. The CDR3 nucleotides are TGTGCCAGCACCCTAACCGGGACTAGCGGCTTCTACGAGCAGTACTTC. This encodes CASTLTGTSGFYEQYF.

J is TRBJ1-1 and V is TRBV6-5, with 12 positions matching TRBD1. The CDR3 is 14 amino acids. Trimming cost V 8 bases and J 8 bases; bases outside gene matches: 9. CDR1 is MNHEY, CDR2 SVGAGI, per germline. DNA of the CDR3: TGTGCCAGCCATACCGGGACAGGGGGCGCGGAAGCTTTCTTT. The encoded protein is CASHTGTGGAEAFF.

This clone was seen only a few times. The chain recombines TRBV6-1 with TRBJ2-2; 9 bases line up with TRBD1. CDR1 and CDR2 (germline): MNHNS, SASEGT. The J segment lost 6 bases and the V segment lost 4 bases, leaving 9 bases of the junction unmatched. CDR3 size: 16 residues. CDR3 nucleotide sequence: TGTGCCAGCAGTGTCAACAGGGGGCGGACGGCCGGGGAGCTGTTTTTT. Amino acid sequence: CASSVNRGRTAGELFF.

The chain is built from TRBV28 and TRBJ1-1, with D possibly matching TRBD1 (5 bases). The CDR3 has 14 amino acids. V was clipped by 5 bases and J by 5 bases, with 15 bases between them. Germline V gene data show CDR1 as MDHEN and CDR2 as SYDVKM. CDR3 sequence reads: CASSPPSRVTEAFF. The CDR3 bases are TGTGCCAGCAGTCCCCCCTCCAGGGTGACTGAAGCTTTCTTT.

This sequence joins TRBV27 and TRBJ2-3; 7 nucleotides align to TRBD2. Germline V gene lookup returns CDR1 MNHEY and CDR2 SMNVEV (reference sequence). The V segment lost 8 bases and the J segment 2 bases; nucleotides outside the gene matches: 4. This CDR3 comprises 13 residues. The CDR3 nucleotides read TGTGCCAGCGGGAGGGCCTTCACAGATACGCAGTATTTT. It specifies CASGRAFTDTQYF.

The CDR3 DNA sequence: TGTGCCAGCAGCCGTATCAAAAACATTCAGTACTTC. Translating gives CASSRIKNIQYF. The chain employs TRBV28 and TRBJ2-4, with no clear D. Trimming left V 6 bases short and J 3 bases short, with 6 bases between. The CDR3 consists of 12 residues. Germline loops: CDR1 MDHEN, CDR2 SYDVKM.

V usage is TRBV11-2 and J usage is TRBJ2-4; 8 positions match TRBD1. Germline V CDR1 and CDR2: SGHAT, FQNNGV. The CDR3 has 13 amino acids. With V trimmed by 2 bases and J by 7 bases, 1 base remained unmatched. CDR3 nucleotides: TGTGCCAGCAGCTTAAACAGGGGGAACATTCAGTACTTC. Its protein is CASSLNRGNIQYF.

V is TRBV4-1 and J is TRBJ2-5; 11 bases are shared with TRBD2. The germline V gene has CDR1 MGHRA and CDR2 YSYEKL. V trimming: 0 bases; J trimming: 0 bases; junction bases outside the gene matches: 9. This CDR3 contains 19 residues. CDR3 bases: TGCGCCAGCAGCCAAGATGGAGGGACTAGCGGAAAGTACCAAGAGACCCAGTACTTC. The encoded protein is CASSQDGGTSGKYQETQYF.

CDR3 sequence reads: CASRSGTGGADTQYF. In DNA form, the CDR3 reads TGCGCCAGCAGGTCCGGGACAGGGGGCGCAGATACGCAGTATTTT. The rearrangement links TRBV5-1 to TRBJ2-3; 12 bases align to TRBD1. V shed 5 bases, J shed 4 bases, and the junction held 5 bases outside the gene matches. The CDR3 extends over 15 amino acids. Germline CDR1 reads SGHRS; CDR2 reads YFSETQ.

The chain's CDR3 is CASSFDRFTDTQYF. The CDR3 bases are TGTGCCAGCAGTTTCGACAGATTCACAGATACGCAGTATTTT. The chain joins TRBV6-6 to TRBJ2-3; possible D gene TRBD1, 5 bases. The CDR3 is 14 amino acids. Germline V lookup: CDR1 MNHNY, CDR2 SVGAGI (reference sequence). Trimming cost V 4 bases and J 2 bases, with 10 bases left between them.

V usage is TRBV19 and J usage is TRBJ2-2; TRBD2 matches at 7 bases. Germline-derived CDR1 and CDR2 are LNHDA and SQIVND (reference sequence). There are 15 residues in the CDR3. V was pared by 4 bases and J by 2 bases, with 4 bases of the junction left unmatched. CDR3 nucleotides: TGTGCCAGTAGTAGAAGCGGGGCCAACACCGGGGAGCTGTTTTTT. Translating it yields CASSRSGANTGELFF.

To note about this clone: At one end the junction does not follow the germline gene, possibly because of a read error. The rearrangement joins TRBV7-7 to TRBJ2-1; 9 bases match TRBD2. CDR1 and CDR2 from the germline V gene are SSHAT and FNYEAQ (reference sequence). The CDR3 consists of 15 residues. CDR3 amino acids: CASSLSSGVYNEQFF. The CDR3 coding sequence is TGTGCTAGCAGCCTTTCTAGCGGGGTCTACAATGAGCAGTTCTTC.

V is TRBV5-1 and J is TRBJ2-5, with D tentatively TRBD1 (7 bases). The end of the DNA fits TRBJ2-7 better, so the J call may be wrong. The germline CDR1 and CDR2 sequences are SGHRS and YFSETQ. The CDR3 has 14 amino acids. The CDR3 DNA is TGCGCCAGCAGCTTGACAGGGGAGGAATACGAGCAGTACTTC. The encoded protein is CASSLTGEEYEQYF.

V gene TRBV5-4 combines with J gene TRBJ1-2; 9 bases are a match to TRBD1. Trimming at V came to 2 bases and at J to 0 bases, leaving 2 bases not matched to a gene. The CDR3 is 15 amino acids. CDR1 and CDR2 from the germline V gene are SGHNT and YYREEE (reference sequence). CDR3 amino acids: CASSLGQGPNYGYTF. In nucleotides, the CDR3 is TGTGCCAGCAGCTTAGGACAGGGGCCTAACTATGGCTACACCTTC.

Only a few counts were recorded for this clone. The gene calls are TRBV6-5 and TRBJ1-5; D possibly corresponds to TRBD1 (6 bases). Germline V lookup: CDR1 MNHEY, CDR2 SVGAGI. CDR3 length: 14 amino acids. Trimming stripped 6 bases from V and 3 bases from J, with 12 bases between. CDR3 DNA sequence: TGTGCCAGCAGACAGGGTTCGGTCAATCAGCCCCAGCATTTT. Amino acids: CASRQGSVNQPQHF.

The gene calls are TRBV7-9 and TRBJ2-7; 8 bases align to TRBD2. V lost 5 bases and J lost 4; bases outside the gene matches: 22. Germline V lookup: CDR1 SEHNR, CDR2 FQNEAQ (reference sequence). The CDR3 sequence is 19 residues long. The CDR3 sequence: CASSALNLGLAGKQYEQYF. The CDR3 coding sequence is TGTGCCAGCAGCGCCTTAAACTTAGGACTAGCAGGGAAGCAATACGAGCAGTACTTC. The variable domain in full, with the rest retrieved from reference TRBV7-9 and TRBJ2-7, is DTGVSQNPRHKITKRGQNVTFRCDPISEHNRLYWYRQTLGQGPEFLTYFQNEAQLEKSRLLSDRFSAERPKGSFSTLEIQRTEQGDSAMYLCASSALNLGLAGKQYEQYFGPGTRLTVT.

This rearrangement joins TRBV28 to TRBJ2-7; the match to TRBD1 covers 7 bases. Germline V gives CDR1 MDHEN, CDR2 SYDVKM. CDR3 size: 14 residues. Trimming removed 6 bases from V and 2 bases from J; junction bases left unmatched: 7. This chain's CDR3 is CASSPDRVAYEQYF. CDR3 sequence (DNA): TGTGCCAGCAGCCCAGACAGGGTAGCCTACGAGCAGTACTTC. Together with reference TRBV28 and TRBJ2-7, the CDR3 gives the full variable domain: DVKVTQSSRYLVKRTGEKVFLECVQDMDHENMFWYRQDPGLGLRLIYFSYDVKMKEKGDIPEGYSVSREKKERFSLILESASTNQTSMYLCASSPDRVAYEQYFGPGTRLTVT.

A single count supports this clone. This chain links TRBV4-1 with TRBJ1-1; D gene unclear. V was clipped by 4 bases and J by 3 bases, with 12 bases between them. CDR1 and CDR2 from the germline V gene are MGHRA and YSYEKL. The CDR3 loop spans 14 amino acids. CDR3 DNA sequence: TGCGCCAGCAGCCCAATTGGGCAGCACACTGAAGCTTTCTTT. Residues: CASSPIGQHTEAFF.